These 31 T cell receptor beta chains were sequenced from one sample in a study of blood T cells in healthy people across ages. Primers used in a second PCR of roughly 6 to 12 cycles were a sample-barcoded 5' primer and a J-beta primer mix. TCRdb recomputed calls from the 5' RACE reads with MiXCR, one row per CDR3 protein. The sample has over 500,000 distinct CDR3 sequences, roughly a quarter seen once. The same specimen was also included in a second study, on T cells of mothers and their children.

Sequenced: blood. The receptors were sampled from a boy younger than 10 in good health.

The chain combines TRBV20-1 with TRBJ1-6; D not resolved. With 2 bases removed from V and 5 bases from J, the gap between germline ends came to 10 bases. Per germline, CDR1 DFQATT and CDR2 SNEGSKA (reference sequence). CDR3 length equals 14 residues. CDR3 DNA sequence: TGCAGTGCTAGAAGAGGGATCGATAATTCACCCCTCCACTTT. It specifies CSARRGIDNSPLHF.

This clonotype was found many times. The CDR3 coding sequence is TGTGCCAGCAGTCCTAGCTGGTCGAACACCGGGGAGCTGTTTTTT. This translates into CASSPSWSNTGELFF. The chain joins TRBV12-3 or TRBV12-4 to TRBJ2-2; a weak D match, TRBD2 (5 bases). The CDR3 has 15 amino acids. Trimming left V 5 bases short and J 0 bases short, with 10 bases between.

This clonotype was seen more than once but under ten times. Written as DNA, the CDR3 is TGCGCCAGCAGCTCCTCACCTTCGGGACAGTACTATGGCTACACCTTC. It yields the protein CASSSSPSGQYYGYTF. The V gene is TRBV5-1, the J gene TRBJ1-2, with 7 bases identical to TRBD1. The CDR3 sequence is 16 residues long. Germline V gives CDR1 SGHRS, CDR2 YFSETQ. Germline trimming cut 3 bases from V and 3 bases from J; bases unmatched to any gene: 11.

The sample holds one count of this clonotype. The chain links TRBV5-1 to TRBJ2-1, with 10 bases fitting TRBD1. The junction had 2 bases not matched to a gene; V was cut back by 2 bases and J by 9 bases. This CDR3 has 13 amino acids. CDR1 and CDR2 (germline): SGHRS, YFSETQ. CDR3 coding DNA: TGCGCCAGCAGCTTCGGACAGGGGGGTGAGCAGTTCTTC. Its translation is CASSFGQGGEQFF.

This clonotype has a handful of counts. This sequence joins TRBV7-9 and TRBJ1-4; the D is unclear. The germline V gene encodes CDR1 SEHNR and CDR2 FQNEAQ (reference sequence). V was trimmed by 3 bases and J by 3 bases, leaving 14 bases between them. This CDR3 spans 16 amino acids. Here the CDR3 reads CASSFRVKGPNEKLFF. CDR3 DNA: TGTGCCAGCAGCTTCCGGGTTAAAGGCCCTAATGAAAAACTGTTTTTT.

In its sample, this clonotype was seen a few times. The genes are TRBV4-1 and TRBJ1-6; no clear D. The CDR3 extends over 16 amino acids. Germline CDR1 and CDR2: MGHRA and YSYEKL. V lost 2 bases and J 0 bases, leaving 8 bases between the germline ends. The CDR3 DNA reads TGCGCCAGCAGCCAAAAACAGAGCTCCTATAATTCACCCCTCCACTTT. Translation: CASSQKQSSYNSPLHF.

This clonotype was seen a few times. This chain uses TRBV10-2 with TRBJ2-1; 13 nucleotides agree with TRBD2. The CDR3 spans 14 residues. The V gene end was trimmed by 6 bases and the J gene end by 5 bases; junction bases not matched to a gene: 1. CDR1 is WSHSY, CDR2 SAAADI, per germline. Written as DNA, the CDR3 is TGCGCCAGCAGAGGACTAGCGGGGGACAATGAGCAGTTCTTC. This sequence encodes CASRGLAGDNEQFF.

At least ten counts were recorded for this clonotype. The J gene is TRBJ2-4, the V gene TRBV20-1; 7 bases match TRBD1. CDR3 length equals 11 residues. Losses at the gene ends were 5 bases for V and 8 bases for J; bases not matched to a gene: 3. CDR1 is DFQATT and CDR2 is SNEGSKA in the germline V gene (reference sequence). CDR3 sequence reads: CSASGTDIQYF. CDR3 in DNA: TGCAGTGCTTCCGGGACAGACATTCAGTACTTC.

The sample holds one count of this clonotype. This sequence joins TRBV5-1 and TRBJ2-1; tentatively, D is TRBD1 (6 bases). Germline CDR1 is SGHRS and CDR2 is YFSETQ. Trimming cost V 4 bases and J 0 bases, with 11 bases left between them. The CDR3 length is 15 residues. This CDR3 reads CASSPGQTSYNEQFF. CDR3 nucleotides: TGCGCCAGCAGCCCCGGACAGACCTCCTACAATGAGCAGTTCTTC.

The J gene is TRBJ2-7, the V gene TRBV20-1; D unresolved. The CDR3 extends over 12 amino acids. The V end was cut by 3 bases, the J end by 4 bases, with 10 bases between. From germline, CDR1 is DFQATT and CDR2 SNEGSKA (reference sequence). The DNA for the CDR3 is TGCAGTGCTAGCCGCCCCCGTTACGAGCAGTACTTC. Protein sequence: CSASRPRYEQYF.

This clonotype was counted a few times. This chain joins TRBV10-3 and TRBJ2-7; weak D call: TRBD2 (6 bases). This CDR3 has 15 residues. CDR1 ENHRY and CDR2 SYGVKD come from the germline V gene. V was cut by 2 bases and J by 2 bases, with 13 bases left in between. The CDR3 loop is CAISETETRTYEQYF. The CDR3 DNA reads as TGTGCCATCAGTGAGACAGAGACTAGGACCTACGAGCAGTACTTC.

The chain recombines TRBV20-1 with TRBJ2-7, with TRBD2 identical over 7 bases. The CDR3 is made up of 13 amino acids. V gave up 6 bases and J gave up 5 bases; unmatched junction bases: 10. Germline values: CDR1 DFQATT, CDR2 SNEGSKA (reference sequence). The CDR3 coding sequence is TGCAGTGCCTTTGGGCGGGGGAACGACGAGCAGTACTTC. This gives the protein CSAFGRGNDEQYF.

The CDR3 region is CASSPPTSLRGETQYF. For the CDR3, the DNA is TGTGCCAGCTCACCACCCACTTCCCTGAGGGGAGAGACCCAGTACTTC. This chain uses TRBV18 with TRBJ2-5; TRBD1 or TRBD2 may be the D gene (5 bases each). This CDR3 is built from 16 residues. Trimming cost V 0 bases and J 4 bases, with 15 bases left between them. CDR1 and CDR2 from the germline V gene are KGHSH and LQKENI. Drawing the rest from reference TRBV18 and TRBJ2-5, the complete variable domain is NAGVMQNPRHLVRRRGQEARLRCSPMKGHSHVYWYRQLPEEGLKFMVYLQKENIIDESGMPKERFSAEFPKEGPSILRIQQVVRGDSAAYFCASSPPTSLRGETQYFGPGTRLLVL.

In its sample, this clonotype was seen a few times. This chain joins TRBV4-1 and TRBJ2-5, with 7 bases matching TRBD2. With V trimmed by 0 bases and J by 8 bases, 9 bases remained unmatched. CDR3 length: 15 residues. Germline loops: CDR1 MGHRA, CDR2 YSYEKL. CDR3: CASSQDFSLTSTQYF. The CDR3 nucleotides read TGCGCCAGCAGCCAAGATTTCTCCCTGACTAGCACCCAGTACTTC.

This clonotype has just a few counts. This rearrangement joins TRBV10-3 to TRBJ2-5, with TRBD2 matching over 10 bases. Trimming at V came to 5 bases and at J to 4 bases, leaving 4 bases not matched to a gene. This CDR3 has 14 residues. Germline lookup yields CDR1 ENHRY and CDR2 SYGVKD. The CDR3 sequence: CAISILAGVETQYF. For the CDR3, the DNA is TGTGCCATCAGTATTCTAGCGGGAGTAGAGACCCAGTACTTC.

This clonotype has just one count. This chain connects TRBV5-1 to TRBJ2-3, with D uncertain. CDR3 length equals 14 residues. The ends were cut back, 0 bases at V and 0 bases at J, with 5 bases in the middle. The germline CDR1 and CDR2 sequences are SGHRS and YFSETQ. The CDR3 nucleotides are TGCGCCAGCAGCTTGGAGTCTAGCACAGATACGCAGTATTTT. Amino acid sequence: CASSLESSTDTQYF.

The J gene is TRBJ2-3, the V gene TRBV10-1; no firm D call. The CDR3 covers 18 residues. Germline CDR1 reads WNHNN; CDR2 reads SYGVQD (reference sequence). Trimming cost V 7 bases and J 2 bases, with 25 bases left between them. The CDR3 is CASTWKEGDPGVTDTQYF. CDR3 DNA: TGCGCCAGCACCTGGAAAGAAGGAGACCCCGGTGTCACAGATACGCAGTATTTT.

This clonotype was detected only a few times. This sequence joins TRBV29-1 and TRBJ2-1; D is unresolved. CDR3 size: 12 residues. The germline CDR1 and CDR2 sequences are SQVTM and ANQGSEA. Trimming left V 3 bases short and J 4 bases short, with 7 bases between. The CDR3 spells CSVERQYNEQFF. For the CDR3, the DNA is TGCAGCGTTGAGCGGCAGTACAATGAGCAGTTCTTC.

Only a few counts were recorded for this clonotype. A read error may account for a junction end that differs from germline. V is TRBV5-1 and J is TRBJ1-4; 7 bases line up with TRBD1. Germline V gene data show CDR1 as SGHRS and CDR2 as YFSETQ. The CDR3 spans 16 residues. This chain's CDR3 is CANSPGQVATTEKLFF. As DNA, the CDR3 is TGCGCCAACAGCCCTGGACAGGTTGCAACTACTGAAAAACTGTTTTTT.

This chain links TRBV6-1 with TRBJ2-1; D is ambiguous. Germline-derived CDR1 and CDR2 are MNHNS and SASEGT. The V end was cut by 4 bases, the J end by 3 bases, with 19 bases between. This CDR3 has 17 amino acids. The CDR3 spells CASSGGLRGGNYNEQFF. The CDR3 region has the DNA TGTGCCAGCAGTGGAGGCCTCCGTGGCGGAAACTACAATGAGCAGTTCTTC.

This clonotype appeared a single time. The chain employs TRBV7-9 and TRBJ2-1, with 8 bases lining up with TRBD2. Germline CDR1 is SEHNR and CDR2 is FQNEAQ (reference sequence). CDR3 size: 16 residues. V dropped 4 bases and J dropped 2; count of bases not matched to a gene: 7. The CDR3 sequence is CASSSGGAGAYNEQFF. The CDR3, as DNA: TGTGCCAGCAGCTCGGGAGGGGCGGGGGCCTACAATGAGCAGTTCTTC.

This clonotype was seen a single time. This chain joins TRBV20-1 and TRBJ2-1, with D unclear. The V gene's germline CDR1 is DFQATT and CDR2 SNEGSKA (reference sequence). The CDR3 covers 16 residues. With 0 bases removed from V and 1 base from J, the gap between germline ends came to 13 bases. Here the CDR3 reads CSARDVRFWSYNEQFF. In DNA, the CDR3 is TGCAGTGCTAGAGATGTCAGGTTCTGGTCCTACAATGAGCAGTTCTTC.

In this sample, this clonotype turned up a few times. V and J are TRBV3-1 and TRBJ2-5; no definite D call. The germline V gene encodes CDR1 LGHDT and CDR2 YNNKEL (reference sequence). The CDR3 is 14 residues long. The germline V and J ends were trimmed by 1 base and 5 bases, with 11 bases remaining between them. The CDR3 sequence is CASSQANIGETQYF. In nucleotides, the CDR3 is TGTGCCAGCAGCCAAGCAAACATCGGCGAGACCCAGTACTTC.

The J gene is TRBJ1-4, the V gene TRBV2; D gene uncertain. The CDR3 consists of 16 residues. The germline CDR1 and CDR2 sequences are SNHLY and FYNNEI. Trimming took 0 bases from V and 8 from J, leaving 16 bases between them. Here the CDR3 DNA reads TGTGCCAGCAGTGAAGCGGGATTCGGTGAGCAAGAAAAACTGTTTTTT. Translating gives CASSEAGFGEQEKLFF.

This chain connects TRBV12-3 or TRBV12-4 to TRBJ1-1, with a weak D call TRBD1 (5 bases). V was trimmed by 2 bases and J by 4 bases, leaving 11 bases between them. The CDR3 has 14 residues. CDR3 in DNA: TGTGCCAGCAGTTTAACCGACAGCCTCACTGAAGCTTTCTTT. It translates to CASSLTDSLTEAFF.

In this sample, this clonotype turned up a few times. CDR3 sequence reads: CAISVTSGAETQYF. The CDR3 DNA reads TGTGCCATCAGTGTGACTAGCGGGGCGGAGACCCAGTACTTC. This rearrangement joins TRBV10-3 to TRBJ2-5; 11 nucleotides agree with TRBD2. CDR3 size: 14 residues. CDR1 is ENHRY, CDR2 SYGVKD, per germline. J lost 5 bases, V lost 4 bases, and 3 bases had no gene match.

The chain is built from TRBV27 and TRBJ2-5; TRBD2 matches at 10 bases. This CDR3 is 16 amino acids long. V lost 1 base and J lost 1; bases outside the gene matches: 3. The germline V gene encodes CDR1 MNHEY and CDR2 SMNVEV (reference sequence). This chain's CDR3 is CASSLWASGGQETQYF. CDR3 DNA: TGTGCCAGCAGTTTATGGGCTAGCGGGGGCCAAGAGACCCAGTACTTC.

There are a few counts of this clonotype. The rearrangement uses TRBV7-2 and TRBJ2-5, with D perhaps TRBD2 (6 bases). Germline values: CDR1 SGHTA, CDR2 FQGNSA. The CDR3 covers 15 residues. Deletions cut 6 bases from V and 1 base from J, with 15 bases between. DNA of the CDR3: TGTGCCAGCAGTCTCACTCGGGACTCCCAAGAGACCCAGTACTTC. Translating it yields CASSLTRDSQETQYF. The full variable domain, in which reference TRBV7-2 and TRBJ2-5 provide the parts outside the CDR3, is GAGVSQSPSNKVTEKGKDVELRCDPISGHTALYWYRQSLGQGLEFLIYFQGNSAPDKSGLPSDRFSAERTGGSVSTLTIQRTQQEDSAVYLCASSLTRDSQETQYFGPGTRLLVL.

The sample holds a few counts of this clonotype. This CDR3 is CASSQGVAGRGQFF. In DNA form, the CDR3 reads TGTGCCAGCAGCCAAGGGGTAGCGGGGCGGGGACAGTTCTTC. The rearrangement uses TRBV3-1 and TRBJ2-1; 8 nucleotides line up with TRBD2. V lost 1 base, J lost 13 bases, and 9 bases stayed unmatched. From germline, CDR1 is LGHDT and CDR2 YNNKEL (reference sequence). The CDR3 sequence is 14 residues long.

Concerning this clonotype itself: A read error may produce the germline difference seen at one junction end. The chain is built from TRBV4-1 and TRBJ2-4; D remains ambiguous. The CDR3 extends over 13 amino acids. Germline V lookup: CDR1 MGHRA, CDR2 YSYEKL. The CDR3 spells CASSQDRVNVQYF. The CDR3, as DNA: TGCGCCAGCAGCCAAGATCGGGTAAACGTTCAGTACTTC.

The CDR3 spells CASSQTGTGGYNSPLHF. CDR3 bases: TGCGCCAGCAGCCAAACCGGGACAGGGGGCTATAATTCACCCCTCCACTTT. The V gene is TRBV4-1, the J gene TRBJ1-6, with 11 bases matching TRBD1. CDR1 and CDR2 (germline): MGHRA, YSYEKL. V gave up 2 bases and J gave up 3 bases; unmatched junction bases: 3. The CDR3 consists of 17 residues.